Below, 7 T cell receptor beta chains from the same sample are listed, as sequenced in a study of Graves' ophthalmopathy and Graves' hyperthyroidism. RNA transcripts served as template for amplifying TCR beta CDR3 sequences. RT-PCR with HTBI primers came first, then second-round multiplex PCR. TCRdb re-called the multiplex PCR reads with MiXCR, one entry per CDR3 protein. The sample carries over 500,000 distinct CDR3 sequences, 20% to 25% recorded once. What was sequenced was peripheral blood. The receptors here all came from a woman aged 18-29 years with stable Graves' hyperthyroidism. Some clones in this sample may be carry-over from other donors' samples.

In regard to this clonotype: Likely a read error: the CDR3 ends without its conserved phenylalanine or tryptophan. The rearrangement joins TRBV6-5 to TRBJ1-5; D is unresolved. With 2 bases removed from V and 2 bases from J, the gap between germline ends came to 7 bases. Germline V CDR1 and CDR2: MNHEY, SVGAGI. This CDR3 is built from 14 residues. The CDR3 sequence is CASSYRIGNQPQHY. CDR3 nucleotide sequence: TGTGCCAGCAGTTACCGAATAGGCAATCAGCCCCAGCATTAT.

The V gene is TRBV30, the J gene TRBJ1-5, with TRBD1 identical over 9 bases. Germline loops: CDR1 GTSNPN, CDR2 SVGIG (reference sequence). V lost 2 bases and J lost 6; bases outside the gene matches: 5. The CDR3 has 14 amino acids. The CDR3 protein is CAWSLTGGLQPQHF. Here the CDR3 DNA reads TGTGCCTGGAGTCTGACAGGGGGGCTTCAGCCCCAGCATTTT.

V and J are TRBV14 and TRBJ1-1; D uncertain. Germline-derived CDR1 and CDR2 are SGHDN and FVKESK. The CDR3 covers 14 residues. Trimming removed 6 bases from V and 0 bases from J, with 11 bases in between. The CDR3 reads CASSLQLMNTEAFF. CDR3 nucleotide sequence: TGTGCCAGCAGTCTACAGCTAATGAACACTGAAGCTTTCTTT. The full variable domain, with the rest looked up from reference TRBV14 and TRBJ1-1, is EAGVTQFPSHSVIEKGQTVTLRCDPISGHDNLYWYRRVMGKEIKFLLHFVKESKQDESGMPNNRFLAERTGGTYSTLKVQPAELEDSGVYFCASSLQLMNTEAFFGQGTRLTVV.

This clonotype was picked up many times. The genes are TRBV20-1 and TRBJ1-2; D is possibly TRBD1 (6 bases). In germline, CDR1 is DFQATT, CDR2 SNEGSKA (reference sequence). The CDR3 covers 15 residues. The V and J ends lost 1 base and 4 bases respectively, with 16 bases between them. CDR3 in DNA: TGCAGTGCTAGAGGCCCGGGGAAGGGGGTCTATGGCTACACCTTC. Protein: CSARGPGKGVYGYTF.

This clonotype was observed many times. The chain carries TRBV7-3 and TRBJ2-5, with D possibly being TRBD1 (5 bases). The CDR3 extends over 12 amino acids. The V end was cut by 5 bases, the J end by 7 bases, with 11 bases between. Germline-derived CDR1 and CDR2 are SGHTA and FQGTGA. The CDR3 sequence: CASSPTGGTQYF. The CDR3 nucleotides read TGTGCCAGCAGCCCCACAGGCGGGACCCAGTACTTC.

In this sample, this clonotype turned up many times. The chain is built from TRBV20-1 and TRBJ2-5; the D gene is possibly TRBD1 (6 bases). The germline gives CDR1 DFQATT, CDR2 SNEGSKA (reference sequence). Trimming shortened V by 0 bases and J by 7 bases, and 6 bases separated the two germline ends. The CDR3 covers 11 residues. Written as DNA, the CDR3 is TGCAGTGCTAGAGACAGGGGGACCCAGTACTTC. Translation gives CSARDRGTQYF.

V usage is TRBV6-2 or TRBV6-3 and J usage is TRBJ2-7, with D tentatively TRBD1 (6 bases). V was trimmed by 7 bases and J by 3 bases, leaving 22 bases between them. Germline CDR1 reads MNHEY; CDR2 reads SVGEGT. This CDR3 has 16 amino acids. The CDR3 DNA is TGTGCCAGCATGACTCCCACTTGGGGGCCTGACTACGAGCAGTACTTC. Its protein is CASMTPTWGPDYEQYF.